The 17 T cell receptor beta chains below were found in one sample sequenced in a study of patients and donors after allogeneic stem cell transplantation. TCRdb analysed the RT-PCR reads with MiXCR anew, one entry per CDR3 protein. The data contain over 150,000 distinct CDR3 sequences, around 30% of them singletons. Sequenced: blood, either unsorted or a sorted T cell fraction (not recorded which). The source is a human donor who was either an allogeneic HSCT recipient or a stem cell or donor lymphocyte infusion donor (not recorded which). It is not recorded whose cells these are; they may come from a transplant donor.

V usage is TRBV27 and J usage is TRBJ2-3; perhaps TRBD2 as D (7 bases). Germline lookup yields CDR1 MNHEY and CDR2 SMNVEV (reference sequence). This CDR3 has 15 amino acids. The V gene lost 3 bases and the J gene lost 4 bases, with 14 bases spanning the gap. CDR3 region: CASSFTGEGADTQYF. The CDR3, as DNA: TGTGCCAGCAGTTTTACGGGGGAGGGGGCAGATACGCAGTATTTT.

This chain's CDR3 is CASSLTGLAQYF. CDR3 DNA: TGTGCCAGCAGTTTAACCGGACTAGCGCAGTACTTC. The rearrangement joins TRBV6-5 to TRBJ2-7, with 8 bases identical to TRBD2. The CDR3 loop spans 12 amino acids. Trimming at V came to 4 bases and at J to 9 bases, leaving 5 bases not matched to a gene. CDR1 is MNHEY and CDR2 is SVGAGI in the germline V gene.

This clonotype was counted only a few times. The chain is built from TRBV4-3 and TRBJ1-6; 7 nucleotides agree with TRBD1. CDR3 size: 19 residues. Unmatched junction bases numbered 16, after V lost 4 bases and J lost 4 bases. The germline V gene encodes CDR1 LGHNA and CDR2 YSLEER. The CDR3 reads CASSPDTAGTAYYNSPLHF. CDR3 bases: TGCGCCAGCAGCCCGGACACCGCCGGGACAGCTTATTATAATTCACCCCTCCACTTT.

The chain employs TRBV28 and TRBJ2-5; 16 bases fit TRBD2. V gave up 3 bases and J gave up 1 base; unmatched junction bases: 8. Per the germline V gene, CDR1 is MDHEN and CDR2 is SYDVKM. CDR3 length equals 19 residues. In DNA, the CDR3 is TGTGCCAGCAGTTTGGCGCCGGGACTAGCGGGAGGGCCCCAAGAGACCCAGTACTTC. Protein product: CASSLAPGLAGGPQETQYF.

This clonotype was counted a few times. The rearrangement joins TRBV20-1 to TRBJ1-5; 9 nucleotides match TRBD1. The CDR3 is 14 amino acids. The V and J ends lost 5 bases and 2 bases, in that order; junction bases with no gene match: 4. The germline V gene encodes CDR1 DFQATT and CDR2 SNEGSKA (reference sequence). The CDR3 spells CSAVRTGGNQPQHF. The DNA of the CDR3 is TGCAGTGCTGTACGGACAGGGGGCAATCAGCCCCAGCATTTT.

This clonotype has more than one count but fewer than ten. V gene TRBV20-1 combines with J gene TRBJ2-2, with TRBD1 as a possible D gene (6 bases). CDR1 DFQATT and CDR2 SNEGSKA come from the germline V gene (reference sequence). This CDR3 has 11 amino acids. V shed 8 bases and J shed 5 bases, with 9 bases lying between them. CDR3 DNA: TGCAGTTCACAGGGAACCGGGGAGCTGTTTTTT. Residues: CSSQGTGELFF.

CDR3 bases: TGTGCCACCAGCCTGGACCGGATTAACTATGGCTACACCTTC. Translating it yields CATSLDRINYGYTF. The chain links TRBV15 to TRBJ1-2; D ambiguous. The CDR3 is 14 amino acids. The V and J ends lost 5 bases and 1 base respectively, with 11 bases between them. Germline CDR1 is LNHNV and CDR2 is YYDKDF (reference sequence).

This clonotype was observed a few times. The genes are TRBV12-3 or TRBV12-4 and TRBJ1-5; tentatively, D is TRBD1 (5 bases). V was trimmed by 2 bases and J by 7 bases, leaving 15 bases between them. The CDR3 runs to 15 residues. CDR3 nucleotides: TGTGCCAGCAGTTTAAGAAGGGGCTCTTGGCAGCCCCAGCATTTT. Translating it yields CASSLRRGSWQPQHF.

The rearrangement joins TRBV27 to TRBJ2-7; D remains unclear. The CDR3 runs to 15 residues. Germline V CDR1 and CDR2: MNHEY, SMNVEV (reference sequence). V was cut by 2 bases and J by 7 bases, with 18 bases left in between. CDR3 coding DNA: TGTGCCAGCAGTTTAGGGCAGACCCTTTGGGGAGAGCAGTACTTC. It codes for CASSLGQTLWGEQYF.

The V gene is TRBV3-1, the J gene TRBJ2-7, with TRBD2 identical over 8 bases. The germline CDR1 and CDR2 sequences are LGHDT and YNNKEL (reference sequence). Unmatched junction bases numbered 5, after V lost 8 bases and J lost 5 bases. The CDR3 is 12 residues long. This CDR3 is CASWSGSHEQYF. The CDR3, as DNA: TGTGCCAGCTGGAGCGGGAGCCACGAGCAGTACTTC.

The chain has TRBV4-2 and TRBJ1-1, with D unresolved. This CDR3 comprises 11 residues. Trimming removed 0 bases at V and 7 bases at J, with 3 bases between. Per germline, CDR1 LGHNA and CDR2 YNFKEQ. In nucleotides, the CDR3 is TGTGCCAGCAGCCAAGACTTTGAAGCTTTCTTT. Its translation: CASSQDFEAFF.

This clonotype turned up a few times. This chain uses TRBV20-1 with TRBJ1-5; D gene unclear. V was pared by 1 base and J by 7 bases, with 11 bases between. Germline V gene lookup returns CDR1 DFQATT and CDR2 SNEGSKA (reference sequence). The CDR3 is made up of 13 amino acids. CDR3 in amino acids: CSARVVGEQPQHF. The CDR3 DNA is TGCAGTGCTAGAGTGGTGGGTGAGCAGCCCCAGCATTTT.

This clonotype was recorded a few times. The genes are TRBV12-3 or TRBV12-4 and TRBJ1-1; the match to TRBD1 covers 7 bases. J lost 5 bases, V lost 4 bases, and 7 bases had no gene match. The CDR3 runs 14 residues. CDR3 in DNA: TGTGCCAGCAGTTGGGAGGGGGCGAGGACTGAAGCTTTCTTT. The encoded protein is CASSWEGARTEAFF.

This clonotype was detected a few times. The chain uses TRBV6-2 or TRBV6-3 and TRBJ2-3, with TRBD2 identical over 11 bases. V dropped 2 bases and J dropped 0; count of bases not matched to a gene: 10. Germline assignment: CDR1 MNHEY and CDR2 SVGEGT. The CDR3 loop spans 19 amino acids. CDR3 coding DNA: TGTGCCAGCAGTTACAGGTCTAGCGGGAGGACCGGGAGCACAGATACGCAGTATTTT. Its protein product is CASSYRSSGRTGSTDTQYF.

V and J are TRBV27 and TRBJ1-6; 10 nucleotides agree with TRBD1. The germline CDR1 and CDR2 sequences are MNHEY and SMNVEV (reference sequence). Unmatched junction bases numbered 8, after V lost 5 bases and J lost 10 bases. CDR3 size: 15 residues. The CDR3 protein is CASSPRQGAESPLHF. The CDR3 DNA is TGTGCCAGCAGTCCGCGACAGGGGGCGGAATCACCCCTCCACTTT.

This chain joins TRBV13 and TRBJ2-7; 9 bases are a match to TRBD2. CDR1 is PRHDT and CDR2 is FYEKMQ in the germline V gene (reference sequence). The CDR3 is 17 amino acids. J lost 2 bases, V lost 2 bases, and 10 bases had no gene match. The CDR3 here is CASSLTPPSGVTYEQYF. The CDR3 nucleotides read TGTGCCAGCAGCTTAACCCCTCCTAGCGGGGTTACCTACGAGCAGTACTTC. Supplemented by reference TRBV13 and TRBJ2-7, the full variable domain reads AAGVIQSPRHLIKEKRETATLKCYPIPRHDTVYWYQQGPGQDPQFLISFYEKMQSDKGSIPDRFSAQQFSDYHSELNMSSLELGDSALYFCASSLTPPSGVTYEQYFGPGTRLTVT.

This clonotype occurred many times. A read error may account for a junction end that differs from germline. The chain combines TRBV12-3 or TRBV12-4 with TRBJ2-1, with D maybe TRBD2 (6 bases). CDR3 length: 15 amino acids. In nucleotides, the CDR3 is TGTGCCAGCAGCTTAGCGGCTAGCTCCTACAATGAGCAGTTCTTC. Translation: CASSLAASSYNEQFF.